This T cell receptor beta chain was captured by sequencing in a study of blood T cell repertoires in COVID-19. Study at large: T cells, B-cell-depleted T cells, or PBMCs provided the cDNA or gDNA that served as material.

This CDR3 has 15 residues. Germline V lookup: CDR1 SGHNT, CDR2 YENEEA. Trimming cost V 0 bases and J 7 bases, with 13 bases left between them. Authors' analysis steps: Reference gene primer amplification gave estimated nucleated cell counts. Using immunoSEQ multiplex PCR, the repertoire was profiled, and TCRdb retains in-frame clones only, with some absent. The V and J calls and clone size are taken from that table; D and trimming were inferred from the DNA. In the table there are about 400,000 clones, roughly 90% of which are singletons. Symptom resolution, clearance, or two negative PCRs marked the recovered donors of Cohort 3.

The specimen sequenced was PBMCs or T cells enriched from blood (not recorded which). The rearrangement uses TRBV11-3 and TRBJ2-1; perhaps TRBD1 as D (5 bases). The source is a young woman who had recovered from COVID-19. Written as DNA, the CDR3 is TGTGCCAGCAGCTTAGATGGGGCAGAGTCAAATGAGCAGTTCTTC. It yields the protein CASSLDGAESNEQFF.